These 17 T cell receptor beta chains originate from one sample sequenced in a study of T cell responses to AZD1222 COVID-19 vaccine. Clones were sequenced by immunoSEQ multiplex PCR, and TCRdb holds only the in-frame ones, with some missing. The repertoire holds about 80,000 clones, roughly 90% seen once, with around 8% in the top ten. The source was peripheral blood, collected 28 days after the second AZD1222 dose. Every receptor here comes from an adult who received the AZD1222 COVID-19 vaccine.

V is TRBV19 and J is TRBJ2-3; a weak D match, TRBD2 (5 bases). CDR1 is LNHDA, CDR2 SQIVND, per germline (reference sequence). This CDR3 is built from 15 residues. V dropped 5 bases and J dropped 0 bases, with 12 bases sitting between them. The DNA for the CDR3 is TGTGCCAGTAGTCTCTTAGCGCCAAGCACAGATACGCAGTATTTT. It yields the protein CASSLLAPSTDTQYF.

The rearrangement joins TRBV5-1 to TRBJ1-2; D ambiguous. Deletions cut 3 bases from V and 3 bases from J, with 18 bases between. This CDR3 is 16 amino acids long. The germline gives CDR1 SGHRS, CDR2 YFSETQ. For the CDR3, the DNA is TGCGCCAGCAGCTCCGGCGAGCTAACCGGGGACTATGGCTACACCTTC. Encoded protein: CASSSGELTGDYGYTF.

The chain recombines TRBV27 with TRBJ2-3; TRBD1 agrees at 7 bases. Germline V gene lookup returns CDR1 MNHEY and CDR2 SMNVEV (reference sequence). J gave up 4 bases and V 5 bases, and 9 bases lay outside the gene matches. The CDR3 totals 15 residues. The CDR3 region is CASSRQGSGADTQYF. CDR3 DNA sequence: TGTGCCAGCAGTCGACAGGGATCGGGCGCAGATACGCAGTATTTT.

This clone appeared once. This chain uses TRBV28 with TRBJ1-4; D perhaps matches TRBD1 (5 bases). This CDR3 is 15 amino acids long. V lost 1 base and J lost 5, with 11 bases in between. Germline assignment: CDR1 MDHEN and CDR2 SYDVKM. The CDR3 sequence is CASSLSGGANEKLFF. CDR3 bases: TGTGCCAGCAGTTTATCTGGGGGTGCGAATGAAAAACTGTTTTTT.

The chain uses TRBV30 and TRBJ2-1; 12 bases match TRBD2. The CDR3 is 15 amino acids. Per germline, CDR1 GTSNPN and CDR2 SVGIG (reference sequence). The trim removed 1 base at V and 4 bases at J, leaving 2 bases unmatched. The CDR3 protein is CAWSEGLAGYNEQFF. The CDR3 DNA reads as TGTGCCTGGAGTGAGGGACTAGCGGGTTACAATGAGCAGTTCTTC.

This chain connects TRBV28 to TRBJ1-1, with a weak D call TRBD1 (5 bases). The CDR3 has 14 residues. The germline CDR1 and CDR2 sequences are MDHEN and SYDVKM. V lost 9 bases and J 2 bases, leaving 16 bases between the germline ends. Here the CDR3 reads CASFEGRLNTEAFF. CDR3 DNA: TGTGCCAGTTTTGAGGGGAGATTAAACACTGAAGCTTTCTTT.

The chain couples TRBV28 to TRBJ1-6; tentative D call: TRBD1 (5 bases). Germline V CDR1 and CDR2: MDHEN, SYDVKM. Trimming cost V 6 bases and J 8 bases, with 14 bases left between them. CDR3 size: 14 residues. Here the CDR3 reads CASSRGRDDSPLHF. CDR3 sequence (DNA): TGTGCCAGCAGCCGGGGCAGGGACGATTCACCCCTCCACTTT.

The V call is TRBV24-1, the J call TRBJ1-5, with 7 bases aligning to TRBD1. This CDR3 has 16 residues. The V segment lost 5 bases and the J segment 0 bases; nucleotides outside the gene matches: 6. From germline, CDR1 is KGHDR and CDR2 SFDVKD. CDR3 in amino acids: CATSGGTETSNQPQHF. CDR3 nucleotides: TGTGCCACCAGTGGGGGGACAGAGACTAGCAATCAGCCCCAGCATTTT.

The V call is TRBV7-2, the J call TRBJ1-5; possibly TRBD1 for D (6 bases). Trimming took off 3 bases at V and 2 bases at J, with 11 bases between the two ends. The CDR3 length is 15 residues. Germline loops: CDR1 SGHTA, CDR2 FQGNSA. CDR3: CASSFGQGRNQPQHF. DNA of the CDR3: TGTGCCAGCAGCTTTGGGCAGGGGCGCAATCAGCCCCAGCATTTT.

V is TRBV2 and J is TRBJ2-1, with a weak D call TRBD1 (6 bases). The CDR3 loop spans 15 amino acids. Germline V gene sequence: CDR1 SNHLY, CDR2 FYNNEI. Trimming cost V 6 bases and J 7 bases, with 19 bases left between them. CDR3 sequence: CASRGARGNANEQFF. CDR3 in DNA: TGTGCCAGCAGGGGGGCCCGAGGGAATGCTAATGAGCAGTTCTTC. The whole variable domain, filled in from reference TRBV2 and TRBJ2-1, reads EPEVTQTPSHQVTQMGQEVILRCVPISNHLYFYWYRQILGQKVEFLVSFYNNEISEKSEIFDDQFSVERPDGSNFTLKIRSTKLEDSAMYFCASRGARGNANEQFFGPGTRLTVL.

The chain carries TRBV6-5 and TRBJ1-5; D unclear. The CDR3 runs to 13 residues. Germline CDR1 reads MNHEY; CDR2 reads SVGAGI. Trimming cost V 2 bases and J 5 bases, with 7 bases left between them. In nucleotides, the CDR3 is TGTGCCAGCAGTTACAATGGGGATCAGCCCCAGCATTTT. It is translated as CASSYNGDQPQHF.

This chain joins TRBV2 and TRBJ2-1; D unresolved. The CDR3 is made up of 13 amino acids. From germline, CDR1 is SNHLY and CDR2 FYNNEI. V shed 3 bases and J shed 2 bases, with 5 bases lying between them. Here the CDR3 reads CASSDLAYNEQFF. The CDR3 bases are TGTGCCAGCAGTGACCTGGCCTACAATGAGCAGTTCTTC.

The gene calls are TRBV7-6 and TRBJ2-5; a possible D gene is TRBD2 (5 bases). CDR1 and CDR2 from the germline V gene are SGHVS and FNYEAQ. Trimming left V 5 bases short and J 5 bases short, with 6 bases between. CDR3 length: 11 amino acids. The CDR3 sequence: CASSEGETQYF. The CDR3 nucleotides read TGTGCCAGCAGCGAGGGTGAGACCCAGTACTTC. Supplemented by reference TRBV7-6 and TRBJ2-5, the full variable domain reads GAGVSQSPRYKVTKRGQDVALRCDPISGHVSLYWYRQALGQGPEFLTYFNYEAQQDKSGLPNDRFSAERPEGSISTLTIQRTEQRDSAMYRCASSEGETQYFGPGTRLLVL.

The chain has TRBV7-3 and TRBJ2-3, with D unresolved. Between the trimmed V and J ends, which lost 0 bases and 0 bases, there was a span of 4 bases. The CDR3 totals 14 residues. The germline CDR1 and CDR2 sequences are SGHTA and FQGTGA. CDR3 sequence reads: CASSLTRSTDTQYF. The CDR3 DNA reads TGTGCCAGCAGCTTAACTCGAAGCACAGATACGCAGTATTTT.

The chain joins TRBV5-4 to TRBJ1-2; D is uncertain. The CDR3 length is 13 residues. V was pared by 4 bases and J by 4 bases, with 11 bases between. Germline CDR1 is SGHNT and CDR2 is YYREEE (reference sequence). As DNA, the CDR3 is TGTGCCAGCAGCAAGTCGACTTTCTATGGCTACACCTTC. It yields the protein CASSKSTFYGYTF.

This chain connects TRBV18 to TRBJ1-5; D may be TRBD1 (5 bases). Germline V CDR1 and CDR2: KGHSH, LQKENI. V lost 3 bases and J lost 1, with 10 bases in between. The CDR3 has 15 residues. CDR3 amino acids: CASSPRESSNQPQHF. The CDR3, as DNA: TGTGCCAGCTCACCCAGGGAATCAAGCAATCAGCCCCAGCATTTT.

This clone appeared a few times. The V gene is TRBV28, the J gene TRBJ2-1, with 10 bases aligning to TRBD2. V trimming: 3 bases; J trimming: 6 bases; junction bases outside the gene matches: 5. CDR1 is MDHEN, CDR2 SYDVKM, per germline. The CDR3 is 15 amino acids. This CDR3 reads CASSLRLAGANEQFF. CDR3 nucleotide sequence: TGTGCCAGCAGTTTGAGGCTAGCGGGAGCCAATGAGCAGTTCTTC.